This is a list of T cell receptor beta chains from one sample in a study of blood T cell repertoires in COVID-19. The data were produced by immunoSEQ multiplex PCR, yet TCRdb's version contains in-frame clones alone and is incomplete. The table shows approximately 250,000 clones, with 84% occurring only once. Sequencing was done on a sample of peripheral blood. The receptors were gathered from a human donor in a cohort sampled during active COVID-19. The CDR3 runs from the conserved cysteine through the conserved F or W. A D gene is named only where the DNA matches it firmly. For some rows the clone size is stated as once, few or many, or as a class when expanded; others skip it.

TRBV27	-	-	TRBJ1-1	CASSFYREAEAFF	TGTGCCAGCAGTTTTTACAGGGAAGCTGAAGCTTTCTTT
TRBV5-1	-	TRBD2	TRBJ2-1	CASSPDPSGTYNEQFF	TGCGCCAGCAGCCCTGACCCTAGCGGGACTTACAATGAGCAGTTCTTC
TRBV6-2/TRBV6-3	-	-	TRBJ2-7	CASSYTGISSYEQYF	TGTGCCAGCAGTTACACGGGAATCTCCTCCTACGAGCAGTACTTC
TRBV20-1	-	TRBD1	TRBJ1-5	CSASGGRGLNQPQHF	TGCAGTGCTAGTGGTGGCAGGGGGTTGAATCAGCCCCAGCATTTT
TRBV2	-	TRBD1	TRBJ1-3	CASSEDRFSGNTIYF	TGTGCCAGCAGTGAGGACAGGTTCTCTGGAAACACCATATATTTT
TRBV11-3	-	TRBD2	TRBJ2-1	CASSPYSTGTSGRFDEQFF	TGTGCCAGCAGCCCTTACTCGACCGGGACTAGCGGGAGGTTCGATGAGCAGTTCTTC
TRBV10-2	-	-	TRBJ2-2	CAIHRSGKNTGELFF	TGCGCCATCCATCGGTCAGGGAAGAACACCGGGGAGCTGTTTTTT
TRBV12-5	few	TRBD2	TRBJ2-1	CASGLVKRGVNEQFF	TGTGCTAGTGGTTTGGTAAAGCGGGGGGTCAATGAGCAGTTCTTC
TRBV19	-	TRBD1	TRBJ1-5	CASSIGRGQGRQPQHF	TGTGCCAGTAGTATCGGGAGGGGGCAGGGCCGTCAGCCCCAGCATTTT
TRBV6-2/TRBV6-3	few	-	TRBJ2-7	CASSYNRYEQYF	TGTGCCAGCAGTTATAACAGGTACGAGCAGTACTTC
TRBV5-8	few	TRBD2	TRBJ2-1	CASSLFRSGRIHNEQFF	TGTGCCAGCAGCTTGTTCCGGAGCGGGAGGATCCACAATGAGCAGTTCTTC
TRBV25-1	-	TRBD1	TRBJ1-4	CASRGWTGGEKLFF	TGTGCCAGCAGGGGATGGACAGGGGGAGAAAAACTGTTTTTT
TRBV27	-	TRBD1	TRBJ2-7	CASSRGTGNSYEQYF	TGTGCCAGCAGTCGTGGGACAGGGAATTCCTACGAGCAGTACTTC
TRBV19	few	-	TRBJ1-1	CASSIDGGLRSTEAFF	TGTGCCAGTAGTATAGACGGGGGGCTGAGGAGCACTGAAGCTTTCTTT
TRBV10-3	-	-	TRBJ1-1	CAISESEAPGGAFF	TGTGCCATCAGTGAGTCGGAGGCCCCAGGCGGAGCTTTCTTT
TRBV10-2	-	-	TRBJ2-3	CASSEGSGPLGDTQYF	TGCGCCAGCAGTGAAGGGAGCGGGCCCCTGGGAGATACGCAGTATTTT
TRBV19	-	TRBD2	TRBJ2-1	CASSSNPPTSGSYNEQFF	TGTGCCAGTAGTTCAAACCCCCCCACTAGCGGGAGTTACAATGAGCAGTTCTTC
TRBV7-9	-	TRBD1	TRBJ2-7	CASSLASGTGRYEQYF	TGTGCCAGCAGCTTAGCATCGGGGACAGGGCGCTACGAGCAGTACTTC
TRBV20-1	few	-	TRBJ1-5	CSASGTGINQPQHF	TGCAGTGCTAGTGGGACGGGGATTAATCAGCCCCAGCATTTT
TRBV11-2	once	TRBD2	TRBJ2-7	CASSLGGAGRAHEQYF	TGTGCCAGCAGCTTAGGAGGGGCGGGGAGGGCGCACGAGCAGTACTTC
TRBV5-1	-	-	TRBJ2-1	CASSLTGVSYNEQFF	TGCGCCAGCAGCTTGACAGGCGTCTCCTACAATGAGCAGTTCTTC
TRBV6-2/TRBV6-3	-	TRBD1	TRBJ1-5	CASSVLGQGTNQPQHF	TGTGCCAGCAGTGTGCTAGGACAGGGGACGAATCAGCCCCAGCATTTT
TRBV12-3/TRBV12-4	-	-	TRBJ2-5	CASSFSGETQYF	TGTGCCAGCAGTTTCTCGGGGGAGACCCAGTACTTC
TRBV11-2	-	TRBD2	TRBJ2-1	CASSLVTSLSSYNEQFF	TGTGCCAGCAGCTTAGTGACTAGCTTGAGCTCCTACAATGAGCAGTTCTTC
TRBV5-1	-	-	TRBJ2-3	CASRPTSTDTQYF	TGCGCCAGCAGGCCGACTAGCACAGATACGCAGTATTTT
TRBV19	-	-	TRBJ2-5	CASSMSRTEKETQYF	TGTGCCAGTAGTATGTCACGGACAGAAAAAGAGACCCAGTACTTC
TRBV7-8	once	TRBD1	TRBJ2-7	CASSSRQGRFDEQYF	TGTGCCAGCAGCTCAAGACAGGGGAGGTTCGACGAGCAGTACTTC
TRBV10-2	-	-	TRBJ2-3	CASSEFMSGRVGTQYF	TGCGCCAGCAGTGAGTTCATGTCAGGCCGAGTAGGTACGCAGTATTTT
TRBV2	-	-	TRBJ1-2	CASSDGGGYGYTF	TGTGCCAGCAGTGATGGGGGAGGATATGGCTACACCTTC
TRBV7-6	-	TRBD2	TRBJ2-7	CASSAPGLAGGSSEQYF	TGTGCCAGCAGCGCTCCGGGACTAGCGGGAGGATCCTCCGAGCAGTACTTC
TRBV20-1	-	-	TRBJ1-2	CSASANYYGYTF	TGCAGTGCTAGTGCCAATTACTATGGCTACACCTTC
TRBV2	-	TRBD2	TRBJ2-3	CASSEAASGTTDTQYF	TGTGCCAGCAGTGAAGCCGCTAGCGGGACCACAGATACGCAGTATTTT
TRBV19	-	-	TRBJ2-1	CASKVIGGREQFF	TGTGCCAGTAAGGTGATCGGAGGTCGGGAGCAGTTCTTC
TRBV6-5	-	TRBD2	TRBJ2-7	CASRSHVAGVYEQYF	TGTGCCAGCAGGTCCCACGTGGCGGGAGTCTACGAGCAGTACTTC
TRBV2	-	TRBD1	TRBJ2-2	CASRHDRGANTGELFF	TGTGCCAGCAGACACGACAGGGGAGCGAACACCGGGGAGCTGTTTTTT
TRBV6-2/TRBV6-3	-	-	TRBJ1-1	CASTPQGPSTEAFF	TGTGCCAGCACCCCCCAGGGGCCTAGCACTGAAGCTTTCTTT
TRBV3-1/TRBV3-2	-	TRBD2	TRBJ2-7	CASSQGLAGGSYEQYF	TGTGCCAGCAGCCAAGGACTAGCGGGAGGGTCCTACGAGCAGTACTTC